This is a list of T cell receptor beta chains from one sample in a study of T cell responses to AZD1222 COVID-19 vaccine. Clones were read by immunoSEQ multiplex PCR, and TCRdb kept only the in-frame ones, dropping some. The sample includes around 81,000 clones, approximately 89% of them seen just once. Material: peripheral blood, obtained 28 days after the second AZD1222 dose. All receptors derive from an adult who received the AZD1222 COVID-19 vaccine. Each CDR3 is given with its conserved first and last residue. The D gene is left open where the match is weak. Expanded clones are given a class, and other clones once, few, many or no size at all.

v_call: TRBV6-1
clone_size: .
d_call: TRBD2
j_call: TRBJ2-7
cdr3_aa: CASSEPGLAGGYEQYF
cdr3_nt: TGTGCCAGCAGTGAACCGGGACTAGCGGGAGGTTACGAGCAGTACTTC

v_call: TRBV19
clone_size: .
d_call: TRBD2
j_call: TRBJ2-1
cdr3_aa: CASSIALAGSSYNEQFF
cdr3_nt: TGTGCCAGTAGTATAGCACTAGCGGGGAGCTCCTACAATGAGCAGTTCTTC

v_call: TRBV2
clone_size: .
d_call: .
j_call: TRBJ2-1
cdr3_aa: CASGAPFNNEQFF
cdr3_nt: TGTGCCAGCGGGGCGCCCTTTAACAATGAGCAGTTCTTC

v_call: TRBV7-5
clone_size: .
d_call: .
j_call: TRBJ2-7
cdr3_aa: CARSLARVGDSPYEQYF
cdr3_nt: TGTGCCAGAAGCTTAGCGCGGGTGGGTGACAGTCCCTACGAGCAGTACTTC

v_call: TRBV6-2/TRBV6-3
clone_size: .
d_call: .
j_call: TRBJ2-7
cdr3_aa: CASSYSMGRDRFEQYF
cdr3_nt: TGTGCCAGCAGTTACTCGATGGGACGGGACCGATTCGAGCAGTACTTC

v_call: TRBV6-5
clone_size: .
d_call: TRBD2
j_call: TRBJ2-7
cdr3_aa: CASLAGFGEQYF
cdr3_nt: TGTGCCAGCCTAGCGGGGTTCGGGGAGCAGTACTTC

v_call: TRBV24-1
clone_size: .
d_call: .
j_call: TRBJ1-1
cdr3_aa: CATSPGPLDLTEAFF
cdr3_nt: TGTGCCACCAGTCCCGGGCCACTGGACCTCACTGAAGCTTTCTTT

v_call: TRBV7-9
clone_size: .
d_call: TRBD2
j_call: TRBJ2-1
cdr3_aa: CASSSHGLAGVSYNEQFF
cdr3_nt: TGTGCCAGCAGCTCCCACGGACTAGCGGGAGTCTCCTACAATGAGCAGTTCTTC

v_call: TRBV4-1
clone_size: .
d_call: TRBD1
j_call: TRBJ1-2
cdr3_aa: CASSQGTGGLNYGYTF
cdr3_nt: TGCGCCAGCAGCCAAGGGACAGGGGGACTCAACTATGGCTACACCTTC

v_call: TRBV6-5
clone_size: .
d_call: .
j_call: TRBJ2-1
cdr3_aa: CASGGAWSNEQFF
cdr3_nt: TGTGCCAGCGGGGGGGCGTGGAGCAATGAGCAGTTCTTC

v_call: TRBV10-1
clone_size: .
d_call: .
j_call: TRBJ2-7
cdr3_aa: CASSDVPGAFYEQYF
cdr3_nt: TGCGCCAGCAGTGACGTACCGGGTGCTTTCTACGAGCAGTACTTC

v_call: TRBV15
clone_size: .
d_call: .
j_call: TRBJ2-2
cdr3_aa: CATSSGRYFTGELFF
cdr3_nt: TGTGCCACCAGCAGTGGGAGGTATTTCACCGGGGAGCTGTTTTTT

v_call: TRBV3-1/TRBV3-2
clone_size: .
d_call: .
j_call: TRBJ2-7
cdr3_aa: CASSQNGGGAGNPYEQYF
cdr3_nt: TGTGCCAGCAGCCAAAACGGTGGGGGGGCAGGGAACCCCTACGAGCAGTACTTC

v_call: TRBV10-1
clone_size: .
d_call: .
j_call: TRBJ2-5
cdr3_aa: CASSPKGRVETQYF
cdr3_nt: TGCGCCAGCAGTCCAAAAGGCAGGGTGGAGACCCAGTACTTC

v_call: TRBV5-1
clone_size: .
d_call: TRBD2
j_call: TRBJ2-7
cdr3_aa: CASSTTSGSYEQYF
cdr3_nt: TGCGCCAGCAGCACCACTAGCGGGAGCTACGAGCAGTACTTC

v_call: TRBV15
clone_size: .
d_call: .
j_call: TRBJ2-7
cdr3_aa: CATSRDPIGQTGTGNEQYF
cdr3_nt: TGTGCCACCAGCAGAGATCCCATCGGCCAGACCGGTACGGGAAACGAGCAGTACTTC

v_call: TRBV27
clone_size: .
d_call: .
j_call: TRBJ1-5
cdr3_aa: CASSFTGQPQHF
cdr3_nt: TGTGCCAGCAGTTTTACAGGACAGCCCCAGCATTTT

v_call: TRBV10-1
clone_size: .
d_call: TRBD2
j_call: TRBJ2-3
cdr3_aa: CASSEGASGSGDTQYF
cdr3_nt: TGCGCCAGCAGTGAAGGCGCTAGCGGGAGTGGGGATACGCAGTATTTT

v_call: TRBV2
clone_size: .
d_call: .
j_call: TRBJ2-2
cdr3_aa: CASSNERNTGELFF
cdr3_nt: TGTGCCAGCAGTAATGAGCGGAACACCGGGGAGCTGTTTTTT

v_call: TRBV7-2
clone_size: .
d_call: TRBD1
j_call: TRBJ2-1
cdr3_aa: CASSPPRDRGVGEQFF
cdr3_nt: TGTGCCAGCAGCCCCCCCCGGGACAGGGGTGTGGGTGAGCAGTTCTTC

v_call: TRBV24-1
clone_size: .
d_call: .
j_call: TRBJ2-1
cdr3_aa: CATSDLQGGSYNEQFF
cdr3_nt: TGTGCCACCAGTGATTTACAGGGGGGGTCCTACAATGAGCAGTTCTTC

v_call: TRBV5-4
clone_size: .
d_call: .
j_call: TRBJ2-7
cdr3_aa: CASSLGVPPYEQYF
cdr3_nt: TGTGCCAGCAGCTTGGGAGTCCCCCCCTACGAGCAGTACTTC

v_call: TRBV4-3
clone_size: .
d_call: TRBD2
j_call: TRBJ2-2
cdr3_aa: CASSPSSGRGIGELFF
cdr3_nt: TGCGCCAGCAGTCCCTCCAGCGGGAGAGGAATCGGGGAGCTGTTTTTT

v_call: TRBV13
clone_size: once
d_call: .
j_call: TRBJ1-1
cdr3_aa: CASSPDPNTEAFF
cdr3_nt: TGTGCCAGCAGCCCGGATCCGAACACTGAAGCTTTCTTT

v_call: TRBV7-3
clone_size: .
d_call: .
j_call: TRBJ2-2
cdr3_aa: CASSLAGANTGELFF
cdr3_nt: TGTGCCAGCAGCTTAGCGGGTGCGAACACCGGGGAGCTGTTTTTT

v_call: TRBV28
clone_size: .
d_call: .
j_call: TRBJ2-6
cdr3_aa: CATSAGANVLTF
cdr3_nt: TGTGCCACCTCGGCTGGGGCCAACGTCCTGACTTTC

v_call: TRBV19
clone_size: .
d_call: .
j_call: TRBJ2-7
cdr3_aa: CASSMGTGSYEQYF
cdr3_nt: TGTGCCAGTAGTATGGGGACGGGGTCCTACGAGCAGTACTTC

v_call: TRBV14
clone_size: once
d_call: TRBD1
j_call: TRBJ2-7
cdr3_aa: CASSQEGGTGSYEQYF
cdr3_nt: TGTGCCAGCAGCCAAGAGGGCGGGACAGGGTCCTACGAGCAGTACTTC

v_call: TRBV27
clone_size: .
d_call: .
j_call: TRBJ2-3
cdr3_aa: CASSLNQRPTDTQYF
cdr3_nt: TGTGCCAGCAGTTTAAACCAGCGGCCCACAGATACGCAGTATTTT

v_call: TRBV29-1
clone_size: .
d_call: .
j_call: TRBJ1-2
cdr3_aa: CSLGEEASGYTF
cdr3_nt: TGCAGCCTTGGAGAGGAAGCGAGTGGCTACACCTTC

v_call: TRBV11-2
clone_size: .
d_call: .
j_call: TRBJ2-3
cdr3_aa: CASSKTGLPTDTQYF
cdr3_nt: TGTGCCAGCAGCAAGACAGGCCTGCCCACAGATACGCAGTATTTT

v_call: TRBV6-5
clone_size: .
d_call: .
j_call: TRBJ2-7
cdr3_aa: CASSYSNAGDYEQYF
cdr3_nt: TGTGCCAGCAGTTACTCGAATGCCGGGGACTACGAGCAGTACTTC

v_call: TRBV11-2
clone_size: .
d_call: .
j_call: TRBJ1-1
cdr3_aa: CASSFGLVNTEAFF
cdr3_nt: TGTGCCAGCAGCTTCGGACTGGTGAACACTGAAGCTTTCTTT

v_call: TRBV6-5
clone_size: .
d_call: .
j_call: TRBJ1-1
cdr3_aa: CASTLRAYTEAFF
cdr3_nt: TGTGCCAGCACATTGCGGGCGTACACTGAAGCTTTCTTT

v_call: TRBV28
clone_size: .
d_call: .
j_call: TRBJ2-7
cdr3_aa: CASSGGATYEQYF
cdr3_nt: TGTGCCAGCAGTGGGGGCGCAACCTACGAGCAGTACTTC

v_call: TRBV6-5
clone_size: .
d_call: TRBD1
j_call: TRBJ1-5
cdr3_aa: CASSLDRNSNQPQHF
cdr3_nt: TGTGCCAGCAGCTTGGACAGGAATAGCAATCAGCCCCAGCATTTT

v_call: TRBV4-3
clone_size: .
d_call: .
j_call: TRBJ2-7
cdr3_aa: CASSQVTGSYEQYF
cdr3_nt: TGCGCCAGCAGCCAAGTTACGGGGTCCTACGAGCAGTACTTC

v_call: TRBV27
clone_size: .
d_call: .
j_call: TRBJ2-3
cdr3_aa: CASSLVTLLGPTDTQYF
cdr3_nt: TGTGCCAGCAGTTTGGTCACTCTACTGGGCCCCACAGATACGCAGTATTTT

v_call: TRBV5-4
clone_size: .
d_call: .
j_call: TRBJ1-1
cdr3_aa: CASSLGPFGTEAFF
cdr3_nt: TGTGCCAGCAGCTTGGGTCCCTTTGGCACTGAAGCTTTCTTT

v_call: TRBV5-6
clone_size: .
d_call: .
j_call: TRBJ2-1
cdr3_aa: CASSLGGYSSYNEQFF
cdr3_nt: TGTGCCAGCAGCTTGGGTGGGTACAGCTCCTACAATGAGCAGTTCTTC

v_call: TRBV9
clone_size: .
d_call: .
j_call: TRBJ1-1
cdr3_aa: CASSLSTTGVNTEAFF
cdr3_nt: TGTGCCAGCAGTCTATCAACGACAGGCGTGAACACTGAAGCTTTCTTT

v_call: TRBV7-6
clone_size: .
d_call: .
j_call: TRBJ2-7
cdr3_aa: CASSLKDGFYEQYF
cdr3_nt: TGTGCCAGCAGCCTTAAAGACGGATTCTACGAGCAGTACTTC

v_call: TRBV4-1
clone_size: .
d_call: .
j_call: TRBJ1-5
cdr3_aa: CASSPTSGTLGNQPQHF
cdr3_nt: TGCGCCAGCAGCCCAACTTCCGGGACGCTCGGCAATCAGCCCCAGCATTTT

v_call: TRBV18
clone_size: .
d_call: .
j_call: TRBJ1-1
cdr3_aa: CASSPFHREPTEAFF
cdr3_nt: TGTGCCAGCTCCCCATTCCATAGGGAGCCCACTGAAGCTTTCTTT

v_call: TRBV19
clone_size: few
d_call: .
j_call: TRBJ1-2
cdr3_aa: CASSISVYGYTF
cdr3_nt: TGTGCCAGTAGTATATCCGTCTATGGCTACACCTTC

v_call: TRBV15
clone_size: .
d_call: .
j_call: TRBJ1-3
cdr3_aa: CATSKAANTIYF
cdr3_nt: TGTGCCACCAGCAAGGCGGCGAACACCATATATTTT

v_call: TRBV11-2
clone_size: .
d_call: TRBD2
j_call: TRBJ2-1
cdr3_aa: CASSLRTSGRGYNEQFF
cdr3_nt: TGTGCCAGCAGCCTCAGGACTAGCGGGAGGGGTTACAATGAGCAGTTCTTC

v_call: TRBV7-2
clone_size: .
d_call: .
j_call: TRBJ1-5
cdr3_aa: CASSPTWVGQPQHF
cdr3_nt: TGTGCCAGCAGCCCTACATGGGTCGGTCAGCCCCAGCATTTT

v_call: TRBV7-6
clone_size: .
d_call: .
j_call: TRBJ2-5
cdr3_aa: CASSPAGNTGETQYF
cdr3_nt: TGTGCCAGCAGCCCTGCCGGGAACACCGGGGAGACCCAGTACTTC

v_call: TRBV4-1
clone_size: once
d_call: TRBD1
j_call: TRBJ1-2
cdr3_aa: CASSHPLGQASIPNYGYTF
cdr3_nt: TGCGCCAGCAGCCACCCTCTTGGACAGGCGTCAATTCCTAACTATGGCTACACCTTC

v_call: TRBV11-2
clone_size: .
d_call: .
j_call: TRBJ2-5
cdr3_aa: CASSFFLTSQETQYF
cdr3_nt: TGTGCCAGCAGCTTCTTTCTCACCAGCCAAGAGACCCAGTACTTC

v_call: TRBV6-5
clone_size: .
d_call: TRBD2
j_call: TRBJ2-7
cdr3_aa: CASISGTSGRYEQYF
cdr3_nt: TGTGCCAGCATTTCGGGGACTAGCGGGCGCTACGAGCAGTACTTC

v_call: TRBV7-9
clone_size: .
d_call: .
j_call: TRBJ2-1
cdr3_aa: CASSPRRNEQFF
cdr3_nt: TGTGCCAGCAGCCCCCGGAGGAATGAGCAGTTCTTC

v_call: TRBV7-8
clone_size: .
d_call: TRBD2
j_call: TRBJ2-1
cdr3_aa: CASSFLTSGSSYNEQFF
cdr3_nt: TGTGCCAGCAGCTTCCTAACTAGCGGGAGCTCCTACAATGAGCAGTTCTTC

v_call: TRBV5-8
clone_size: .
d_call: .
j_call: TRBJ2-4
cdr3_aa: CASSIPAAIAKNIQYF
cdr3_nt: TGTGCCAGCAGCATACCAGCGGCGATAGCCAAAAACATTCAGTACTTC

v_call: TRBV7-6
clone_size: .
d_call: TRBD1
j_call: TRBJ1-1
cdr3_aa: CASSLRARGQGAVEAFF
cdr3_nt: TGTGCCAGCAGCTTAAGGGCCCGGGGACAGGGGGCAGTTGAAGCTTTCTTT

v_call: TRBV7-2
clone_size: .
d_call: .
j_call: TRBJ2-7
cdr3_aa: CASSLSAAYEQYF
cdr3_nt: TGTGCCAGCAGCTTAAGTGCAGCTTACGAGCAGTACTTC